This T cell receptor beta chain was recovered during a study of CD8+ T cells in alopecia areata. Across the whole study: Scalp area affected, as a percentage, set the severity score of treated patients.

As to treatment: oral pan-JAK inhibitor, 5-10 mg twice daily. Researchers took lesional scalp punch biopsies and peripheral blood from people who were alopecia areata patients. Comments on this clone: Antigen: not known.

The study's findings and limits: A large proportion of expanded lesional clones were detected persisting in scalp and blood during tofacitinib.

Unmatched junction bases numbered 11, after V lost 7 bases and J lost 10 bases. The V gene's germline CDR1 is SEHNR and CDR2 FQNEAQ (reference sequence). The CDR3 extends over 13 amino acids. It was cDNA, reverse transcribed from extracted RNA, that served as the sequencing template. Assay used: immunoSEQ multiplex PCR; TCRdb lists only in-frame clones, some missing. The repertoire consists of roughly 200,000 clones, with roughly 44% occurring once and the leading ten covering roughly 2.6%. The specimen was CD4+ T cells sorted from blood, collected around week 37, from a patient treated with tofacitinib. The clonotype originates from a human donor with alopecia areata. This sequence joins TRBV7-9 and TRBJ2-3; TRBD2 agrees at 7 bases. This chain's CDR3 is CASTPTLAGPQYF. CDR3 DNA sequence: TGTGCCAGCACCCCAACGTTAGCGGGTCCGCAGTATTTT.